The 23 T cell receptor beta chains given below trace back to one sample, sequenced in a study of shared clonotypes between healthy human individuals. Repertoires were generated with immunoSEQ multiplex PCR, while TCRdb's copy carries only in-frame clones and drops some. The table shows roughly 500,000 clones, with 90% to 97% occurring only once. What was sequenced was naive CD4+ T cells sorted from blood. Noted subset: CD45RA+ positively selected. The receptors derive from a woman aged 30 to 39 in good health.

The rearrangement links TRBV28 to TRBJ2-2, with TRBD2 identical over 8 bases. Germline CDR1 reads MDHEN; CDR2 reads SYDVKM. J gave up 6 bases and V 3 bases, and 9 bases lay outside the gene matches. CDR3 length: 16 amino acids. For the CDR3, the DNA is TGTGCCAGCAGTTTTACAGCGGGAGTCCCAGCCGGGGAGCTGTTTTTT. It yields the protein CASSFTAGVPAGELFF. Full variable domain (missing parts from reference TRBV28 and TRBJ2-2): DVKVTQSSRYLVKRTGEKVFLECVQDMDHENMFWYRQDPGLGLRLIYFSYDVKMKEKGDIPEGYSVSREKKERFSLILESASTNQTSMYLCASSFTAGVPAGELFFGEGSRLTVL.

The chain is built from TRBV6-1 and TRBJ1-5; D gene ambiguous. V was shortened by 4 bases and J by 3 bases, with 16 bases between the two germline ends. Germline loops: CDR1 MNHNS, CDR2 SASEGT. This CDR3 comprises 16 residues. CDR3 sequence (DNA): TGTGCCAGCAGTGCATCGGCGAGGAAACTCAATCAGCCCCAGCATTTT. It translates to CASSASARKLNQPQHF.

CDR3 sequence (DNA): TGTGCCAGCTCACCGGTAGGGGGCTACTACGAGCAGTACTTC. Translating it yields CASSPVGGYYEQYF. V and J are TRBV18 and TRBJ2-7; 7 bases are shared with TRBD1. This CDR3 region has 14 residues. Per the germline V gene, CDR1 is KGHSH and CDR2 is LQKENI. V was clipped by 3 bases and J by 3 bases; unmatched bases: 5.

This chain joins TRBV5-1 and TRBJ1-2; D is unresolved. V was trimmed by 4 bases and J by 7 bases, leaving 17 bases between them. From germline, CDR1 is SGHRS and CDR2 YFSETQ. The CDR3 runs 14 residues. The CDR3 DNA sequence: TGCGCCAGCAGCCTGGAAGGAGGCGGGGTTGGCTACACCTTC. Residues: CASSLEGGGVGYTF.

This rearrangement joins TRBV5-1 to TRBJ2-2; no clear D. Germline CDR1 SGHRS, CDR2 YFSETQ. Between the trimmed V and J ends, which lost 4 bases and 7 bases, there was a span of 14 bases. The CDR3 contains 14 residues. The CDR3 nucleotides are TGCGCCAGCAGCCTAAAGGCACCAGGCGGGGAGCTGTTTTTT. Its protein is CASSLKAPGGELFF.

V gene TRBV10-3 combines with J gene TRBJ1-1, with D unclear. The CDR3 is 16 amino acids. The V end was cut by 6 bases, the J end by 0 bases, with 17 bases between. Germline loops: CDR1 ENHRY, CDR2 SYGVKD. The DNA of the CDR3 is TGTGCCATCAGAGCGGGAATAGGACGTATGAACACTGAAGCTTTCTTT. Protein product: CAIRAGIGRMNTEAFF.

This clone was observed a single time. The gene calls are TRBV5-1 and TRBJ2-2; 13 bases line up with TRBD2. Germline-derived CDR1 and CDR2 are SGHRS and YFSETQ. The V gene end was trimmed by 5 bases and the J gene end by 4 bases; junction bases not matched to a gene: 5. This CDR3 comprises 16 residues. The CDR3 protein is CASRWTSGSRTGELFF. The CDR3 nucleotides are TGCGCCAGCAGATGGACTAGCGGGAGTCGCACCGGGGAGCTGTTTTTT.

The V gene is TRBV15, the J gene TRBJ1-4, with D unclear. Germline values: CDR1 LNHNV, CDR2 YYDKDF (reference sequence). The CDR3 spans 15 residues. Trimming removed 0 bases at V and 8 bases at J, with 13 bases between. In DNA, the CDR3 is TGTGCCACCAGCAGAGATCTTGGCCAGGACGAAAAACTGTTTTTT. It specifies CATSRDLGQDEKLFF.

This clone has a single count. Other DNA sequences in the sample encode the same CDR3. The chain is built from TRBV28 and TRBJ1-3; 7 positions match TRBD1. V lost 5 bases, J lost 2 bases, and 6 bases stayed unmatched. CDR3 length: 15 residues. Germline loops: CDR1 MDHEN, CDR2 SYDVKM. In nucleotides, the CDR3 is TGTGCCAGCAGTATACCAGGGACAGCTGGAAACACCATATATTTT. It is translated as CASSIPGTAGNTIYF.

The CDR3 DNA reads as TGTGCCAGCTGGTCCGGGACAGGGGGAACCTACGAGCAGTACTTC. Protein sequence: CASWSGTGGTYEQYF. The chain couples TRBV6-5 to TRBJ2-7; 11 nucleotides agree with TRBD1. CDR3 length equals 15 residues. V lost 8 bases to trimming and J lost 2 bases; unmatched junction nucleotides: 8. CDR1 and CDR2 (germline): MNHEY, SVGAGI.

The chain employs TRBV28 and TRBJ1-1, with 9 bases lining up with TRBD1. The CDR3 is 13 residues long. Losses at the gene ends were 10 bases for V and 1 base for J; bases not matched to a gene: 4. The germline V gene has CDR1 MDHEN and CDR2 SYDVKM. For the CDR3, the DNA is TGTGCCACCGCGGGACAGGGGAACACTGAAGCTTTCTTT. This translates into CATAGQGNTEAFF.

This sequence joins TRBV28 and TRBJ1-4; D ambiguous. Trimming removed 5 bases from V and 9 bases from J, with 16 bases in between. The CDR3 has 14 amino acids. From germline, CDR1 is MDHEN and CDR2 SYDVKM. Here the CDR3 DNA reads TGTGCCAGCAGTAAAGACGGGCCAGCACAAAAACTGTTTTTT. Protein sequence: CASSKDGPAQKLFF.

V gene TRBV5-4 combines with J gene TRBJ2-7; D remains ambiguous. Germline CDR1 is SGHNT and CDR2 is YYREEE (reference sequence). V was pared by 2 bases and J by 2 bases, with 11 bases between. The CDR3 contains 14 residues. This CDR3 is CASSLDSGPYEQYF. The CDR3 nucleotides read TGTGCCAGCAGCTTAGACTCCGGGCCCTACGAGCAGTACTTC. The full variable domain, in which reference TRBV5-4 and TRBJ2-7 provide the parts outside the CDR3, is ETGVTQSPTHLIKTRGQQVTLRCSSQSGHNTVSWYQQALGQGPQFIFQYYREEENGRGNFPPRFSGLQFPNYSSELNVNALELDDSALYLCASSLDSGPYEQYFGPGTRLTVT.

The V and J genes are TRBV19 and TRBJ1-5; D gene ambiguous. The ends were cut back, 3 bases at V and 6 bases at J, with 6 bases in the middle. CDR1 and CDR2 (germline): LNHDA, SQIVND (reference sequence). CDR3 length: 12 residues. The CDR3 sequence is CASSMNFQPQHF. The CDR3 DNA sequence: TGTGCCAGTAGTATGAATTTTCAGCCCCAGCATTTT.

The chain recombines TRBV15 with TRBJ2-2, with 8 bases lining up with TRBD1. Germline CDR1 reads LNHNV; CDR2 reads YYDKDF (reference sequence). This CDR3 comprises 18 residues. Germline trimming cut 2 bases from V and 5 bases from J; bases unmatched to any gene: 13. For the CDR3, the DNA is TGTGCCACCAGCAGACCACCAGTTGGACAGGGAAAAACCGGGGAGCTGTTTTTT. Translating gives CATSRPPVGQGKTGELFF.

The chain links TRBV28 to TRBJ1-1; the D is unclear. The V end was cut by 4 bases, the J end by 6 bases, with 12 bases between. Germline-derived CDR1 and CDR2 are MDHEN and SYDVKM. The CDR3 is 13 residues long. This chain's CDR3 is CASSSMWSAEAFF. Written as DNA, the CDR3 is TGTGCCAGCAGTTCGATGTGGTCCGCTGAAGCTTTCTTT. The full variable domain, its missing parts supplied by reference TRBV28 and TRBJ1-1, is DVKVTQSSRYLVKRTGEKVFLECVQDMDHENMFWYRQDPGLGLRLIYFSYDVKMKEKGDIPEGYSVSREKKERFSLILESASTNQTSMYLCASSSMWSAEAFFGQGTRLTVV.

The chain links TRBV5-1 to TRBJ2-5; TRBD1 aligns across 9 bases. The CDR3 consists of 16 residues. CDR1 and CDR2 (germline): SGHRS, YFSETQ. J gave up 4 bases and V 3 bases, and 10 bases lay outside the gene matches. The CDR3 loop reads CASSWRGQGSLETQYF. The DNA of the CDR3 is TGCGCCAGCAGCTGGCGCGGACAGGGGTCTTTAGAGACCCAGTACTTC.

The CDR3 loop is CASSQGRERSLAGELFF. The CDR3 bases are TGCGCCAGCAGCCAAGGCAGGGAAAGGAGTTTGGCCGGGGAGCTGTTTTTT. This chain links TRBV4-1 with TRBJ2-2, with a tentative D call TRBD1 (5 bases). The CDR3 is 17 residues long. The germline CDR1 and CDR2 sequences are MGHRA and YSYEKL. The V and J ends lost 1 base and 6 bases respectively, with 18 bases between them.

The genes are TRBV28 and TRBJ2-2; D ambiguous. The germline V gene has CDR1 MDHEN and CDR2 SYDVKM. Trimming stripped 2 bases from V and 6 bases from J, with 10 bases between. This CDR3 has 14 residues. The CDR3 sequence is CASSLRFGSGELFF. The CDR3 bases are TGTGCCAGCAGTTTACGGTTTGGGTCCGGGGAGCTGTTTTTT. Full variable domain (remainder filled in from reference TRBV28 and TRBJ2-2): DVKVTQSSRYLVKRTGEKVFLECVQDMDHENMFWYRQDPGLGLRLIYFSYDVKMKEKGDIPEGYSVSREKKERFSLILESASTNQTSMYLCASSLRFGSGELFFGEGSRLTVL.

In the case of this clone: The identical CDR3 is also encoded by other nucleotide sequences in the sample. The chain has TRBV6-5 and TRBJ1-1; D uncertain. The CDR3 has 13 residues. Deletions cut 2 bases from V and 2 bases from J, with 6 bases between. Germline assignment: CDR1 MNHEY and CDR2 SVGAGI. DNA of the CDR3: TGTGCCAGCAGTTACACACCTAACACTGAAGCTTTCTTT. Translated: CASSYTPNTEAFF.

The V and J genes are TRBV4-1 and TRBJ2-2; 13 bases map to TRBD2. Germline CDR1 and CDR2: MGHRA and YSYEKL. The CDR3 runs 18 residues. V lost 1 base, J lost 3 bases, and 5 bases stayed unmatched. CDR3 loop: CASSQGTSGSDDTGELFF. The CDR3 bases are TGCGCCAGCAGCCAAGGGACTAGCGGGAGCGATGACACCGGGGAGCTGTTTTTT.

The V call is TRBV5-4, the J call TRBJ2-7; 9 bases fit TRBD2. The germline V gene encodes CDR1 SGHNT and CDR2 YYREEE (reference sequence). V dropped 0 bases and J dropped 2; count of bases not matched to a gene: 9. The CDR3 length is 17 residues. The CDR3 nucleotides are TGTGCCAGCAGCTTGGCGGGGGGACTAGCCGTTCCCTACGAGCAGTACTTC. Translated: CASSLAGGLAVPYEQYF.

This chain connects TRBV6-1 to TRBJ1-2; D is possibly TRBD1 (5 bases). The CDR3 runs 13 residues. Trimming removed 0 bases at V and 3 bases at J, with 5 bases between. Looked up from germline, CDR1 is MNHNS and CDR2 is SASEGT. CDR3 region: CASSEARDYGYTF. The DNA of the CDR3 is TGTGCCAGCAGTGAAGCCAGGGACTATGGCTACACCTTC.